This T cell receptor (beta chain) was sequenced during a study of neurological immune-mediated disorders. The V and J ends lost 1 base and 0 bases respectively, with 9 bases between them. This CDR3 has 15 residues. Germline lookup yields CDR1 LNHDA and CDR2 SQIVND (reference sequence). TCRdb re-derived calls from the 5' RACE reads in MiXCR, one entry per CDR3 protein. The sample consists of 75,000 to 85,000 distinct CDR3 sequences, 17% of them appearing once. The sequenced material came from PBMCs. This receptor was obtained from a woman aged 40 to 49 in good health. The chain links TRBV19 to TRBJ1-1; D is undetermined. CDR3 nucleotides: TGTGCCAGTAGTATAGTGGCTGGGATGAACACTGAAGCTTTCTTT. Protein: CASSIVAGMNTEAFF.